The 9 T cell receptor beta chains below all came from one sample that was sequenced in a study of T cells in Graves' hyperthyroidism and ophthalmopathy. Amplified TCR beta CDR3 regions derived from RNA transcripts. Researchers ran a first-round RT-PCR on the TCR CDR3 using the HTBI primer set. Via MiXCR, TCRdb re-called the multiplex PCR reads, giving one row per CDR3 protein. The sample has about 480,000 distinct CDR3 sequences, less than 25% seen once. The source material was blood. All receptors derive from a woman between 65 and 79 years old with Graves' ophthalmopathy.

Ten or more counts support this clonotype. This rearrangement joins TRBV7-9 to TRBJ2-2; D perhaps matches TRBD2 (6 bases). The CDR3 consists of 15 residues. V was shortened by 6 bases and J by 1 base, with 12 bases between the two germline ends. Germline-derived CDR1 and CDR2 are SEHNR and FQNEAQ (reference sequence). The CDR3 DNA follows: TGTGCCAGCAGTTCCGAGGAGGGGAACACCGGGGAGCTGTTTTTT. Its translation: CASSSEEGNTGELFF.

This clonotype was counted many times. This sequence joins TRBV2 and TRBJ2-7; the D gene is possibly TRBD1 (6 bases). V lost 6 bases, J lost 2 bases, and 14 bases lay in between. The CDR3 sequence is 14 residues long. Germline V gene lookup returns CDR1 SNHLY and CDR2 FYNNEI. Here the CDR3 reads CASREQGRAYEQYF. In nucleotides, the CDR3 is TGTGCCAGCAGGGAACAGGGAAGGGCCTACGAGCAGTACTTC.

This clonotype appeared many times. The gene calls are TRBV12-3 or TRBV12-4 and TRBJ2-3; D ambiguous. CDR3 length: 11 residues. V lost 6 bases and J 2 bases, leaving 3 bases between the germline ends. In nucleotides, the CDR3 is TGTGCCAGCAGCCTCACAGATACGCAGTATTTT. It specifies CASSLTDTQYF.

This chain connects TRBV7-3 to TRBJ2-1, with 7 bases that match TRBD2. J was trimmed by 6 bases and V by 2 bases; bases with no gene match: 1. This CDR3 contains 13 residues. Germline values: CDR1 SGHTA, CDR2 FQGTGA. CDR3 in DNA: TGTGCCAGCAGCTTAGGACTAGTCAATGAGCAGTTCTTC. Residues: CASSLGLVNEQFF.

As DNA, the CDR3 is TGTGCCAGCAGCAAAATCATCTATGAGCAGTTCTTC. Translation: CASSKIIYEQFF. The V call is TRBV5-6, the J call TRBJ2-1; D unclear. The germline V gene encodes CDR1 SGHDT and CDR2 YYEEEE. Trimming stripped 4 bases from V and 8 bases from J, with 10 bases between. This CDR3 spans 12 amino acids. The entire variable domain, with the rest obtained from reference TRBV5-6 and TRBJ2-1, is as follows: DAGVTQSPTHLIKTRGQQVTLRCSPKSGHDTVSWYQQALGQGPQFIFQYYEEEERQRGNFPDRFSGHQFPNYSSELNVNALLLGDSALYLCASSKIIYEQFFGPGTRLTVL.

This chain connects TRBV12-3 or TRBV12-4 to TRBJ2-7, with 9 bases identical to TRBD1. The CDR3 totals 14 residues. Losses at the gene ends were 4 bases for V and 5 bases for J; bases not matched to a gene: 6. CDR3 DNA: TGTGCCAGCAGTTCCGGGACAGGGATCCACGAGCAGTACTTC. Its translation: CASSSGTGIHEQYF.

V is TRBV4-3 and J is TRBJ2-3; TRBD2 agrees at 9 bases. Germline trimming cut 2 bases from V and 6 bases from J; bases unmatched to any gene: 9. The V gene's germline CDR1 is LGHNA and CDR2 YSLEER. The CDR3 is 16 amino acids. This CDR3 reads CASSQLPSGIPDTQYF. The CDR3 region has the DNA TGCGCCAGCAGCCAATTGCCTAGCGGGATACCCGATACGCAGTATTTT.

J is TRBJ2-2 and V is TRBV29-1, with 9 nucleotides matching TRBD1. Looked up from germline, CDR1 is SQVTM and CDR2 is ANQGSEA. This CDR3 spans 15 amino acids. V lost 6 bases, J lost 5 bases, and 10 bases stayed unmatched. The CDR3 region has the DNA TGCAGCGTCTTGTCGGACAGGGGAAGAACCGGGGAGCTGTTTTTT. Its protein product is CSVLSDRGRTGELFF.

The chain employs TRBV6-2 or TRBV6-3 and TRBJ2-6; TRBD1 is a possible D gene (5 bases). In germline, CDR1 is MNHEY, CDR2 SVGEGT. V was pared by 6 bases and J by 0 bases, with 18 bases between. CDR3 length: 18 amino acids. CDR3 coding DNA: TGTGCCAGCAGCCCCCCGCGGCAGGGCCTCTCTGGGGCCAACGTCCTGACTTTC. As protein: CASSPPRQGLSGANVLTF.